The 5 T cell receptor beta chains given below trace back to one sample, sequenced in a study of blood T cell repertoires in COVID-19. Clones were read by immunoSEQ multiplex PCR, and TCRdb kept only the in-frame ones, dropping some. The table has roughly 220,000 clones, 85% to 90% seen once. Sequencing was done on a sample of PBMCs or T cells enriched from blood (not recorded which). The receptors shown here come from a young man who had been exposed to COVID-19.

This clone was counted a single time. The chain uses TRBV6-1 and TRBJ2-4; D is undetermined. This CDR3 is 17 amino acids long. CDR1 is MNHNS, CDR2 SASEGT, per germline. V was pared by 0 bases and J by 0 bases, with 12 bases between. DNA of the CDR3: TGTGCCAGCAGTGAAGCCCGAGAAAGACTAGCCAAAAACATTCAGTACTTC. It translates to CASSEARERLAKNIQYF.

The chain uses TRBV5-4 and TRBJ2-7; a weak D match, TRBD1 (7 bases). The CDR3 length is 13 residues. Germline CDR1 reads SGHNT; CDR2 reads YYREEE (reference sequence). Trimming removed 2 bases from V and 5 bases from J, with 11 bases in between. The CDR3 coding sequence is TGTGCCAGCAGCTTCAGGGGGGCCCACGAGCAGTACTTC. Protein: CASSFRGAHEQYF. The variable domain in full, with the rest retrieved from reference TRBV5-4 and TRBJ2-7, is ETGVTQSPTHLIKTRGQQVTLRCSSQSGHNTVSWYQQALGQGPQFIFQYYREEENGRGNFPPRFSGLQFPNYSSELNVNALELDDSALYLCASSFRGAHEQYFGPGTRLTVT.

This clone has a single count. The chain combines TRBV27 with TRBJ1-6, with D unresolved. The V and J ends lost 2 bases and 5 bases respectively, with 7 bases between them. Germline V gene data show CDR1 as MNHEY and CDR2 as SMNVEV (reference sequence). The CDR3 sequence is 14 residues long. The CDR3 loop is CASSLQRDNSPLHF. The CDR3, as DNA: TGTGCCAGCAGTTTACAGCGGGATAATTCACCCCTCCACTTT.

This chain links TRBV15 with TRBJ1-2; D is possibly TRBD1 (6 bases). Germline V gene data show CDR1 as LNHNV and CDR2 as YYDKDF (reference sequence). The CDR3 spans 14 residues. Between the trimmed V and J ends, which lost 0 bases and 4 bases, there was a span of 9 bases. In DNA, the CDR3 is TGTGCCACCAGCAGAGAGAGGACAGCCTATGGCTACACCTTC. Translated: CATSRERTAYGYTF.

This clone turned up a few times. Here the CDR3 DNA reads TGCGCCAGCAGCCAGGTCCTGACGGGGAACTCCTACAATGAGCAGTTCTTC. Amino acid sequence: CASSQVLTGNSYNEQFF. The rearrangement joins TRBV4-1 to TRBJ2-1; D is perhaps TRBD2 (5 bases). CDR3 size: 17 residues. V gave up 3 bases and J gave up 0 bases, with 15 bases separating them. Germline assignment: CDR1 MGHRA and CDR2 YSYEKL.